This entry features one T cell receptor beta chain sequence. Its antigen remains unidentified. The sample belongs to a study of cytomegalovirus exposure and HLA in healthy donors. TCRdb's table, derived via immunoSEQ multiplex PCR, lists solely in-frame clones and lacks some. This sample has over 200,000 clones, with around nine tenths found just once. This CDR3 has 16 residues. CDR1 and CDR2 (germline): SEHNR, FQNEAQ (reference sequence). V lost 7 bases and J lost 2; bases outside the gene matches: 10. The study's findings and limits: Confirmation in vitro established that three CMV-associated chains were specific for CMV antigens. The majority of TCR sequences were rare, yet some public TCRs appeared in many donors. The study labeled more than 150 TCR beta chains cytomegalovirus-associated.

The sequenced sample consisted of PBMCs. The chain employs TRBV7-9 and TRBJ2-1; TRBD2 matches 8 bases. This clonotype was sampled from a young woman in good health and CMV-seropositive. CDR3 protein: CASNNGGLETYNEQFF. The CDR3 nucleotides read TGTGCCAGCAATAACGGGGGACTAGAGACCTACAATGAGCAGTTCTTC.